This T cell receptor (beta chain) was obtained from a study of cytomegalovirus exposure and HLA in healthy donors. Study background: It was reported in a later analysis that the 120 validation repertoires used the same platform as the 500 to 700 first-cohort repertoires.

The CDR3 extends over 14 amino acids. Trimming shortened V by 4 bases and J by 2 bases, and 8 bases separated the two germline ends. CDR1 SGHTA and CDR2 FQGNSA come from the germline V gene. Turning to this clone: Its antigen is currently unknown.

General observations from the study: According to the study, roughly 180 TCR beta chains were cytomegalovirus-associated. A few CMV-associated chains proved CMV antigen-specific in vitro.

Clones were read by immunoSEQ multiplex PCR, and TCRdb kept only the in-frame ones, dropping some. Of about 110,000 clones detected, over 85% appear once; the ten largest clones hold 1.5% to 2%. This clonotype originated in a woman aged 18-30 years in good health and CMV-seronegative. V is TRBV7-2 and J is TRBJ1-4; perhaps TRBD1 as D (6 bases). Material for sequencing was PBMCs. CDR3 protein: CASSSGHTNEKLFF. In nucleotides, the CDR3 is TGTGCCAGCAGCTCGGGACACACTAATGAAAAACTGTTTTTT.